This TCR beta chain was obtained from a study of blood T cells in healthy people across ages. V gave up 5 bases and J gave up 5 bases; unmatched junction bases: 12. This CDR3 is 15 amino acids long. Germline V gives CDR1 MNHEY, CDR2 SVGEGT. The authors ran a second PCR of about 6 to 11 cycles using a sample-barcoded 5' primer and a J-beta primer mix. No fewer than 3 million CDR3-containing paired-end reads came from each sample. In TCRdb, the 5' RACE reads were re-called with MiXCR into one record per CDR3 protein. The profile covers about 800,000 distinct CDR3 sequences, with more than 20% appearing a single time and roughly 3.8% taken by the ten largest. The data also belong to a second study, concerning T cells of mothers and their children. That work states: The donor cohort consisted of three healthy Caucasian mothers and their six children. Related and unrelated pairs show TCR recombination output that thymic selection shapes similarly.

The receptor was isolated from a boy aged 5-17 years in good health. The chain couples TRBV6-2 or TRBV6-3 to TRBJ2-7, with 7 bases lining up with TRBD1. Sequenced: blood. Here the CDR3 reads CASSRPGGGGDEQYF. CDR3 nucleotide sequence: TGTGCCAGCAGTCGCCCAGGGGGTGGGGGCGACGAGCAGTACTTC.